Each of the 11 T cell receptor beta chains below was sequenced from the same sample in a study of early T cells in non-severe SARS-CoV-2 infection. TCRdb fed the 5' RACE reads into MiXCR, producing one record per CDR3 protein. Here the sample spans about 72,000 distinct CDR3 sequences, less than 9.5% being singletons. Material: whole blood. The receptors derive from an adult who was a healthcare worker with PCR-confirmed SARS-CoV-2 infection or an uninfected control (not recorded which).

The rearrangement uses TRBV15 and TRBJ2-2, with TRBD1 matching 7 bases. The CDR3 loop spans 17 amino acids. Germline assignment: CDR1 LNHNV and CDR2 YYDKDF (reference sequence). Germline trimming cut 5 bases from V and 0 bases from J; bases unmatched to any gene: 9. In DNA form, the CDR3 reads TGTGCCACCAGCCCTGTAGTACAGGGGCCGAACACCGGGGAGCTGTTTTTT. Translated, it gives CATSPVVQGPNTGELFF.

This clonotype has ten or more counts. This chain joins TRBV29-1 and TRBJ2-7; 8 nucleotides agree with TRBD2. Germline assignment: CDR1 SQVTM and CDR2 ANQGSEA. The ends lost 4 bases at V and 5 bases at J; junction bases unmatched: 10. The CDR3 loop spans 14 amino acids. This CDR3 reads CSVVGGSGSHEQYF. The CDR3, as DNA: TGCAGCGTTGTTGGAGGGAGCGGGAGCCACGAGCAGTACTTC.

This clonotype was recorded a few times. The chain has TRBV15 and TRBJ2-2, with D possibly matching TRBD2 (6 bases). This CDR3 comprises 17 residues. CDR1 LNHNV and CDR2 YYDKDF come from the germline V gene (reference sequence). The germline V and J ends were trimmed by 0 bases and 2 bases, with 13 bases remaining between them. Here the CDR3 DNA reads TGTGCCACCAGCAGAGATTCTCGCGGGGTAAACACCGGGGAGCTGTTTTTT. It translates to CATSRDSRGVNTGELFF. The full variable domain, with the rest looked up from reference TRBV15 and TRBJ2-2, is DAMVIQNPRYQVTQFGKPVTLSCSQTLNHNVMYWYQQKSSQAPKLLFHYYDKDFNNEADTPDNFQSRRPNTSFCFLDIRSPGLGDTAMYLCATSRDSRGVNTGELFFGEGSRLTVL.

The chain links TRBV3-1 to TRBJ2-7, with D hard to call. V was shortened by 4 bases and J by 6 bases, with 13 bases between the two germline ends. The V gene's germline CDR1 is LGHDT and CDR2 YNNKEL (reference sequence). The CDR3 is 13 residues long. This CDR3 reads CASSRVGQFEQYF. CDR3 in DNA: TGTGCCAGCAGCCGAGTAGGGCAGTTCGAGCAGTACTTC.

The V gene is TRBV20-1, the J gene TRBJ1-4; D ambiguous. The CDR3 runs to 15 residues. Germline assignment: CDR1 DFQATT and CDR2 SNEGSKA (reference sequence). Trimming cost V 3 bases and J 4 bases, with 15 bases left between them. The CDR3 nucleotides are TGCAGTGCTAGTAGCGACCAGGACCTTAATGAAAAACTGTTTTTT. This gives the protein CSASSDQDLNEKLFF.

This clonotype was observed a handful of times. The chain carries TRBV7-2 and TRBJ2-5, with D unresolved. Trimming removed 5 bases at V and 4 bases at J, with 17 bases between. This CDR3 spans 15 amino acids. From germline, CDR1 is SGHTA and CDR2 FQGNSA. The CDR3: CASSPRYRVGETQYF. For the CDR3, the DNA is TGTGCCAGCAGCCCCCGGTATAGGGTTGGAGAGACCCAGTACTTC.

This clonotype was seen a handful of times. The chain is built from TRBV7-3 and TRBJ2-1, with D perhaps TRBD2 (6 bases). The CDR3 has 15 amino acids. V lost 5 bases and J lost 1, with 12 bases in between. Per germline, CDR1 SGHTA and CDR2 FQGTGA. CDR3 region: CASSPGLVSYNEQFF. CDR3 DNA sequence: TGTGCCAGCAGCCCGGGACTCGTGTCCTACAATGAGCAGTTCTTC.

This clonotype was recorded many times. This rearrangement joins TRBV30 to TRBJ2-5; 7 bases fit TRBD2. CDR1 GTSNPN and CDR2 SVGIG come from the germline V gene (reference sequence). CDR3 length: 17 residues. J was trimmed by 6 bases and V by 0 bases; bases with no gene match: 16. Written as DNA, the CDR3 is TGTGCCTGGAGTGTACCGGGCCTAGCGGAGAGGGGACAGACCCAGTACTTC. Translation: CAWSVPGLAERGQTQYF.

This clonotype came up a few times. The chain links TRBV6-5 to TRBJ2-5; 12 positions agree with TRBD2. The CDR3 spans 14 residues. Per germline, CDR1 MNHEY and CDR2 SVGAGI. With 5 bases clipped from V and 3 bases from J, the junction kept 1 base outside the gene matches. DNA of the CDR3: TGTGCCAGCAGTAGACTAGCGGGGGAAGAGACCCAGTACTTC. Translation: CASSRLAGEETQYF.

There are many counts of this clonotype. The gene calls are TRBV11-2 and TRBJ2-1; D is unclear. This CDR3 region has 12 residues. V lost 8 bases to trimming and J lost 8 bases, with 13 bases between them. Germline CDR1 is SGHAT and CDR2 is FQNNGV. In DNA form, the CDR3 reads TGTGCCAGCCGACATTTCGCAGATGAGCAGTTCTTC. Translated: CASRHFADEQFF.

The V gene is TRBV27, the J gene TRBJ2-7; a weak D match, TRBD2 (6 bases). V was cut by 5 bases and J by 1 base, with 18 bases left in between. The germline V gene encodes CDR1 MNHEY and CDR2 SMNVEV (reference sequence). The CDR3 spans 16 residues. CDR3 nucleotide sequence: TGTGCCAGCAGTACGGGGACTTCTATCTTTTCCTACGAGCAGTACTTC. Translating it yields CASSTGTSIFSYEQYF.